Each of the 16 T cell receptor beta chains below was sequenced from the same sample in a study of metastatic and nonmetastatic thyroid tumors (dated by TCRdb to about 2020). To prepare the library, PCR was applied. The instrument was an Illumina HiSeq 4000. TCRdb handled the public reads itself, with Q25 trimming in fastp and clone calling in MiXCR, and kept productive beta chains. For this sample the table gives 20,000 to 25,000 clones, of which about 11% were detected only once. Clones ranked in the top ten supply approximately 8.1% of the sample. No patient had received any treatment before thyroid surgery. The sequenced material came from blood. The origin of the receptors is a female donor with papillary thyroid cancer or a benign thyroid nodule (not recorded which). Some clones in this sample may be carry-over from other donors' samples.

Ten or more counts support this clone. The chain has TRBV6-1 and TRBJ2-4; 8 bases map to TRBD1. Germline values: CDR1 MNHNS, CDR2 SASEGT. CDR3 size: 14 residues. Trimming removed 5 bases from V and 9 bases from J; junction bases left unmatched: 9. CDR3 sequence: CASSPQGAAGIQYF. CDR3 bases: TGTGCCAGCAGTCCCCAGGGGGCCGCGGGCATTCAGTACTTC.

The sample holds a few counts of this clone. This clone may be a read error of a much larger clone one base away. The V and J genes are TRBV7-6 and TRBJ1-5; D ambiguous. This CDR3 has 13 amino acids. CDR1 and CDR2 from the germline V gene are SGHVS and FNYEAQ. The CDR3 region is CASSFDTNQHQHF. For the CDR3, the DNA is TGTGCCAGCAGCTTCGATACTAATCAGCACCAGCATTTT.

This clone was detected many times. The V gene is TRBV20-1, the J gene TRBJ2-7; D not resolved. The germline CDR1 and CDR2 sequences are DFQATT and SNEGSKA (reference sequence). The CDR3 loop spans 10 amino acids. The V end lost 3 bases, the J end lost 5 bases, and 5 bases lay between the germline ends. The CDR3 protein is CSASLHEQYF. Written as DNA, the CDR3 is TGCAGTGCTAGCCTTCACGAGCAGTACTTC.

This clone came up a few times. Possible read error: a much larger clone is one base away. The rearrangement joins TRBV2 to TRBJ2-1, with D possibly matching TRBD2 (5 bases). This CDR3 is 14 amino acids long. V lost 10 bases, J lost 6 bases, and 19 bases lay in between. Germline V CDR1 and CDR2: SNHLY, FYNNEI. The CDR3 reads CATLSRAVGNEQFF. CDR3 nucleotide sequence: TGTGCCACCCTGTCCCGAGCGGTTGGCAATGAGCAGTTCTTC.

This clone was seen repeatedly, ten times or more. The chain employs TRBV5-5 and TRBJ1-4, with 8 positions matching TRBD1. The germline CDR1 and CDR2 sequences are SGHKS and YYEKEE (reference sequence). The CDR3 is made up of 15 amino acids. J was trimmed by 4 bases and V by 4 bases; bases with no gene match: 6. The CDR3 here is CASSPGTGFNEKLFF. The CDR3 DNA follows: TGTGCCAGCAGCCCCGGGACAGGTTTTAATGAAAAACTGTTTTTT.

This clone is labeled medium-sized (0.01 to 0.1%). The chain has TRBV6-1 and TRBJ1-3, with D possibly TRBD1 on 5 matching bases. This CDR3 spans 15 amino acids. Trimming cost V 4 bases and J 0 bases, with 10 bases left between them. CDR1 is MNHNS, CDR2 SASEGT, per germline. The CDR3 DNA reads as TGTGCCAGCAGTGTGGCCGGGACCTCTGGAAACACCATATATTTT. It codes for CASSVAGTSGNTIYF.

In its sample, this clone ranks as medium-sized. The chain employs TRBV6-7 and TRBJ2-7; possible D gene TRBD1, 6 bases. TRBV6-7 is filed as an ORF, its function uncertain. V was cut by 2 bases and J by 0 bases, with 8 bases left in between. This CDR3 comprises 14 residues. The DNA for the CDR3 is TGTGCCAGCAGTTACGGGGACAACTCCTACGAGCAGTACTTC. Translation: CASSYGDNSYEQYF.

About this clone itself: The conserved phenylalanine or tryptophan normally closing the CDR3 is absent here, so this likely arose from a read error. Because the CDR3's place on the DNA is in doubt, the DNA is left out and the CDR3 is given as listed by TCRdb. This rearrangement joins TRBV24-1 to TRBJ2-2. Germline assignment: CDR1 KGHDR and CDR2 SFDVKD. The CDR3 adds up to 14 amino acids, both ends counted. The CDR3 reads CATSGTENTGELIS.

This clone was counted many times. The gene calls are TRBV9 and TRBJ2-7, with D perhaps TRBD1 (6 bases). The V gene lost 0 bases and the J gene lost 5 bases, with 18 bases spanning the gap. Germline V gives CDR1 SGDLS, CDR2 YYNGEE. The CDR3 spans 16 residues. The CDR3 protein is CASSVAPSTGADEQYF. Written as DNA, the CDR3 is TGTGCCAGCAGCGTAGCCCCCTCGACAGGAGCGGACGAGCAGTACTTC.

This clone was seen ten or more times. V and J are TRBV7-2 and TRBJ2-7, with D hard to call. Trimming took off 5 bases at V and 2 bases at J, with 10 bases between the two ends. The CDR3 consists of 13 residues. Germline CDR1 is SGHTA and CDR2 is FQGNSA. The CDR3 DNA sequence: TGTGCCAGCAGCGTCACCATCACCTACGAGCAGTACTTC. Its protein product is CASSVTITYEQYF.

This clone rates as medium-sized. As DNA, the CDR3 is TGTGCCAGCAGTGAAGTCCTCGGACTCTTAACAGATACGCAGTATTTT. It specifies CASSEVLGLLTDTQYF. The chain is built from TRBV6-1 and TRBJ2-3; perhaps TRBD2 as D (5 bases). Trimming stripped 1 base from V and 3 bases from J, with 14 bases between. Germline CDR1 is MNHNS and CDR2 is SASEGT. CDR3 length: 16 residues.

This clone was counted ten times or more. The rearrangement joins TRBV5-1 to TRBJ1-1; 9 nucleotides align to TRBD1. This CDR3 has 15 amino acids. Trimming took 4 bases from V and 6 from J; bases not matched to a gene: 10. Per the germline V gene, CDR1 is SGHRS and CDR2 is YFSETQ. DNA for the CDR3: TGCGCCAGCAGCGCACGGACAGGGGCTATGGCTGAAGCTTTCTTT. Translating it yields CASSARTGAMAEAFF.

The V call is TRBV4-2, the J call TRBJ1-2; no definite D call. Germline V gene data show CDR1 as LGHNA and CDR2 as YNFKEQ. V was clipped by 0 bases and J by 7 bases, with 18 bases between them. The CDR3 extends over 16 amino acids. CDR3 sequence: CASSQEAGSGAGGYTF. The CDR3 DNA is TGTGCCAGCAGCCAAGAGGCGGGCAGTGGAGCGGGTGGCTACACCTTC.

Remarks on this clone: Since a much larger clone is just one base distant, this may be a read error. The chain carries TRBV5-6 and TRBJ2-2, with TRBD2 matching 9 bases. CDR1 and CDR2 from the germline V gene are SGHDT and YYEEEE. The CDR3 is made up of 15 amino acids. CDR3 region: CAISPTSGYTGELFF. As DNA, the CDR3 is TGTGCCATCAGCCCGACTAGCGGATACACCGGGGAGCTGTTTTTT.

By frequency in the sample, this clone is medium-sized. V is TRBV6-2 or TRBV6-3 and J is TRBJ2-1; D uncertain. Trimming left V 0 bases short and J 4 bases short, with 7 bases between. CDR1 is MNHEY, CDR2 SVGEGT, per germline. This CDR3 is built from 14 residues. The CDR3 reads CASSYSPEYNEQFF. The CDR3, as DNA: TGTGCCAGCAGTTACTCGCCGGAATACAATGAGCAGTTCTTC.

This clone has at least ten counts. J is TRBJ1-6 and V is TRBV7-9, with 10 bases matching TRBD1. The CDR3 consists of 15 residues. Germline V gene data show CDR1 as SEHNR and CDR2 as FQNEAQ (reference sequence). V dropped 6 bases and J dropped 8; count of bases not matched to a gene: 7. This chain's CDR3 is CASSTTGGGDSPLHF. The CDR3 DNA follows: TGTGCCAGCAGTACGACAGGGGGCGGAGATTCACCCCTCCACTTT.